The 12 T cell receptor beta chains below were found in one sample sequenced in a study of lymphopenia after photon versus proton radiotherapy. The table came from immunoSEQ multiplex PCR; TCRdb's copy has only in-frame clones and leaves some out. The sample comprises fewer than 20,000 clones, 75% to 90% of which are singletons, and more than 8.5% rests with the top ten. The sample here was peripheral blood, taken from a patient treated with proton-based radiotherapy. These TCRs come from a man between 65 and 85 years old with pancreatic cancer.

The chain uses TRBV2 and TRBJ1-5; D is ambiguous. The CDR3 contains 12 residues. Germline V gives CDR1 SNHLY, CDR2 FYNNEI. Trimming removed 4 bases at V and 12 bases at J, with 13 bases between. CDR3 bases: TGTGCCAGCAGTGTATCGACGGAGCTCCAGCATTTT. Amino acids: CASSVSTELQHF.

The gene calls are TRBV5-5 and TRBJ1-5; 7 bases map to TRBD1. Trimming at V came to 0 bases and at J to 7 bases, leaving 7 bases not matched to a gene. The length of the CDR3 is 15 residues. Germline-derived CDR1 and CDR2 are SGHKS and YYEKEE (reference sequence). CDR3 nucleotides: TGTGCCAGCAGCTTGGAGAGACAGGGTTCCCAGCCCCAGCATTTT. Its protein product is CASSLERQGSQPQHF.

CDR3 DNA sequence: TGTGCCAGTAGTCCGGATGGGGGGTCGGGTTCCTACGAGCAGTACTTC. Translation gives CASSPDGGSGSYEQYF. The chain links TRBV19 to TRBJ2-7, with D possibly being TRBD2 (6 bases). Trimming left V 5 bases short and J 1 base short, with 18 bases between. CDR1 is LNHDA and CDR2 is SQIVND in the germline V gene (reference sequence). The CDR3 runs 16 residues.

This clone was seen a handful of times. This rearrangement joins TRBV7-2 to TRBJ1-6; D gene unclear. Germline V gene data show CDR1 as SGHTA and CDR2 as FQGNSA. There are 11 residues in the CDR3. Deletions cut 1 base from V and 10 bases from J, with 2 bases between. The CDR3 protein is CASSLDSPLHF. CDR3 DNA sequence: TGTGCCAGCAGCTTAGACTCACCCCTCCACTTT.

The CDR3 bases are TGTGCCAGCAGTCTCGGGACTAGCGGGACCGGGGAGCTGTTTTTT. Its protein is CASSLGTSGTGELFF. This chain joins TRBV7-3 and TRBJ2-2; TRBD2 matches at 12 bases. Looked up from germline, CDR1 is SGHTA and CDR2 is FQGTGA. V dropped 6 bases and J dropped 5; count of bases not matched to a gene: 4. The length of the CDR3 is 15 residues. The complete variable domain, with remaining parts taken from reference TRBV7-3 and TRBJ2-2, reads GAGVSQTPSNKVTEKGKYVELRCDPISGHTALYWYRQSLGQGPEFLIYFQGTGAADDSGLPNDRFFAVRPEGSVSTLKIQRTERGDSAVYLCASSLGTSGTGELFFGEGSRLTVL.

This clone was recorded a few times. The chain joins TRBV7-2 to TRBJ2-7; D ambiguous. CDR1 SGHTA and CDR2 FQGNSA come from the germline V gene. V shed 5 bases and J shed 6 bases, with 8 bases lying between them. CDR3 length equals 11 residues. The CDR3, as DNA: TGTGCCAGCAGCGCCATGGGCGAGCAGTACTTC. As protein: CASSAMGEQYF.

The chain joins TRBV18 to TRBJ1-1; D may be TRBD1 (5 bases). CDR3 length equals 14 residues. The ends were cut back, 6 bases at V and 5 bases at J, with 16 bases in the middle. CDR1 KGHSH and CDR2 LQKENI come from the germline V gene. The CDR3 here is CASSPTRGGTEAFF. In DNA, the CDR3 is TGTGCCAGCTCCCCTACTAGGGGTGGAACTGAAGCTTTCTTT.

CDR3 DNA sequence: TGTGCCAGCAGCCCGACAGGGTCGAACACTGAAGCTTTCTTT. Translated: CASSPTGSNTEAFF. This sequence joins TRBV6-1 and TRBJ1-1, with 7 nucleotides matching TRBD1. Unmatched junction bases numbered 5, after V lost 6 bases and J lost 1 base. Per germline, CDR1 MNHNS and CDR2 SASEGT. This CDR3 comprises 14 residues.

This chain connects TRBV6-1 to TRBJ2-7, with a tentative D call TRBD2 (6 bases). With 3 bases removed from V and 6 bases from J, the gap between germline ends came to 18 bases. The CDR3 has 15 amino acids. CDR1 and CDR2 from the germline V gene are MNHNS and SASEGT. CDR3 sequence: CASSEDRRDWSEQYF. The CDR3 coding sequence is TGTGCCAGCAGTGAGGACCGCCGGGACTGGTCCGAGCAGTACTTC.

V is TRBV11-1 and J is TRBJ1-6; D not certain. Trimming removed 5 bases from V and 5 bases from J, with 10 bases in between. This CDR3 is built from 14 residues. In germline, CDR1 is SGHAT, CDR2 FQDESV (reference sequence). The CDR3 nucleotides are TGTGCCAGCAGCCTGGGGTCAGATAATTCACCCCTCCACTTT. Its protein is CASSLGSDNSPLHF. The whole variable domain, remainder taken from reference TRBV11-1 and TRBJ1-6, is EAEVAQSPRYKITEKSQAVAFWCDPISGHATLYWYRQILGQGPELLVQFQDESVVDDSQLPKDRFSAERLKGVDSTLKIQPAELGDSAMYLCASSLGSDNSPLHFGNGTRLTVT.

The chain couples TRBV7-2 to TRBJ2-4; D might be TRBD1 (6 bases). V dropped 4 bases and J dropped 5 bases, with 21 bases sitting between them. This CDR3 comprises 17 residues. The germline CDR1 and CDR2 sequences are SGHTA and FQGNSA. CDR3 region: CASSSGRYRVGENIQYF. CDR3 coding DNA: TGTGCCAGCAGCTCAGGACGTTACAGGGTTGGGGAAAACATTCAGTACTTC.

This rearrangement joins TRBV28 to TRBJ1-5, with D unclear. Per germline, CDR1 MDHEN and CDR2 SYDVKM. The CDR3 is 15 residues long. V dropped 5 bases and J dropped 9 bases, with 20 bases sitting between them. CDR3 nucleotides: TGTGCCAGCAGTCCCGGGGTAGCACGTCAACGGCCCCAGCATTTT. Amino acid sequence: CASSPGVARQRPQHF.